This TCR beta chain originates from a study of shared clonotypes between healthy human individuals. Study-level results: Depth of sequencing was expected to influence donor clonotype sharing. In contrast to clonotypes shared by all four donors, non-shared clonotypes had lower generation probabilities. Despite large depth, sorted-subset datasets appeared incompletely sequenced.

Each subset's genomic DNA was split evenly across several immunoSEQ plates. The data were produced by immunoSEQ multiplex PCR, yet TCRdb's version contains in-frame clones alone and is incomplete. The sample has around 350,000 clones, around 67% seen once; the top ten hold about 10%. Comment on this clone: Its antigen is not known.

This CDR3 contains 15 residues. Germline loops: CDR1 SGHTA, CDR2 FQGNSA. The V end lost 1 base, the J end lost 4 bases, and 11 bases lay between the germline ends. V and J are TRBV7-2 and TRBJ2-1, with a tentative D call TRBD2 (6 bases). The sample comprised memory CD4+ T cells sorted from blood. Regarding subset: CD45RA-negative fraction. This TCR was recovered from a man aged 25 to 45 in good health. CDR3 loop: CASSLGVGTYNEQFF. The CDR3, as DNA: TGTGCCAGCAGCTTAGGGGTCGGGACTTACAATGAGCAGTTCTTC.